This entry lists 30 T cell receptor beta chains sequenced from one sample in a study of T cells after posttransplantation cyclophosphamide. Libraries were prepared by immunoSEQ multiplex PCR; TCRdb keeps only in-frame clonotypes and omits some of them. The sample is made up of some 43,000 clones, none counted only once. The sample taken for sequencing was PBMCs. The receptors stem from a man aged 40-49 years in good health, CMV-negative, and a related stem cell transplant donor.

This clone showed up many times. This chain connects TRBV12-5 to TRBJ1-1, with 8 bases that match TRBD1. Germline loops: CDR1 LGHNT, CDR2 FRNRAP. This CDR3 spans 15 amino acids. V dropped 5 bases and J dropped 6; count of bases not matched to a gene: 11. The CDR3 coding sequence is TGTGCTAGTGGTCGCCCCGGCGGGACAGGATCTGAAGCTTTCTTT. Translated, it gives CASGRPGGTGSEAFF.

This clone occurred a few times. This rearrangement joins TRBV11-3 to TRBJ2-1, with 9 bases identical to TRBD2. The V gene's germline CDR1 is SGHNT and CDR2 YENEEA. V was pared by 3 bases and J by 6 bases, with 6 bases of the junction left unmatched. The CDR3 spans 15 residues. CDR3 nucleotides: TGTGCCAGCAGCTTCGGACTAGCGATAGCCAATGAGCAGTTCTTC. Translated, it gives CASSFGLAIANEQFF.

This clone was observed many times. The chain recombines TRBV11-2 with TRBJ2-1; D not resolved. V was shortened by 4 bases and J by 5 bases, with 9 bases between the two germline ends. This CDR3 contains 13 residues. Looked up from germline, CDR1 is SGHAT and CDR2 is FQNNGV. CDR3 DNA: TGTGCCAGCAGCTCCACCCGGGACAATGAGCAGTTCTTC. It yields the protein CASSSTRDNEQFF.

This clone appeared many times. The CDR3 here is CASRTGTTTYEQYF. The DNA of the CDR3 is TGTGCCAGCAGGACCGGGACTACAACCTACGAGCAGTACTTC. The chain employs TRBV27 and TRBJ2-7; 7 bases fit TRBD2. V lost 6 bases and J lost 2; bases outside the gene matches: 7. Per germline, CDR1 MNHEY and CDR2 SMNVEV (reference sequence). This CDR3 region has 14 residues.

The sample holds many counts of this clone. The chain has TRBV4-1 and TRBJ2-3; D perhaps matches TRBD1 (5 bases). Per the germline V gene, CDR1 is MGHRA and CDR2 is YSYEKL. Trimming took 0 bases from V and 1 from J, leaving 17 bases between them. CDR3 length: 18 amino acids. The CDR3 DNA reads TGCGCCAGCAGCCAAGAAAGTTCGAAGGGGCTCGGCACAGATACGCAGTATTTT. Encoded protein: CASSQESSKGLGTDTQYF.

This clone was seen at least ten times. The chain links TRBV9 to TRBJ2-7, with TRBD2 as a possible D gene (7 bases). The ends were cut back, 4 bases at V and 2 bases at J, with 16 bases in the middle. From germline, CDR1 is SGDLS and CDR2 YYNGEE. The CDR3 length is 15 residues. CDR3 sequence (DNA): TGTGCCAGCAGCCTTAGGGGGGGGGTCCCCTACGAGCAGTACTTC. Its protein is CASSLRGGVPYEQYF.

This clone was detected ten times or more. This sequence joins TRBV2 and TRBJ2-6; D is possibly TRBD2 (5 bases). V was trimmed by 8 bases and J by 0 bases, leaving 11 bases between them. This CDR3 has 15 amino acids. Germline loops: CDR1 SNHLY, CDR2 FYNNEI. CDR3 loop: CASEAVNSGANVLTF. CDR3 DNA sequence: TGTGCCAGCGAAGCGGTCAACTCTGGGGCCAACGTCCTGACTTTC.

This clone was seen repeatedly, ten times or more. The chain recombines TRBV2 with TRBJ1-1, with D tentatively TRBD1 (6 bases). Germline CDR1 SNHLY, CDR2 FYNNEI. The V end was cut by 8 bases, the J end by 3 bases, with 16 bases between. The CDR3 runs to 14 residues. CDR3 sequence: CASETGLLDTEAFF. CDR3 DNA: TGTGCCAGCGAGACAGGCTTGTTGGACACTGAAGCTTTCTTT.

This clone was seen at least ten times. For the CDR3, the DNA is TGCGCCAGCAGCCGGACTAGCGGGTACGAGCAGTACTTC. It specifies CASSRTSGYEQYF. The chain joins TRBV10-2 to TRBJ2-7; TRBD2 agrees at 11 bases. The CDR3 contains 13 residues. Unmatched junction bases numbered 2, after V lost 6 bases and J lost 4 bases. Germline CDR1 reads WSHSY; CDR2 reads SAAADI.

This clone appeared many times. V is TRBV2 and J is TRBJ2-1, with TRBD2 matching over 9 bases. The V gene end was trimmed by 7 bases and the J gene end by 0 bases; junction bases not matched to a gene: 4. The CDR3 extends over 15 amino acids. Germline V CDR1 and CDR2: SNHLY, FYNNEI. In DNA, the CDR3 is TGTGCCAGCACTAGCGGGACGAGCTCCTACAATGAGCAGTTCTTC. Its protein is CASTSGTSSYNEQFF.

This clone was detected ten times or more. The genes are TRBV11-1 and TRBJ2-1; perhaps TRBD2 as D (6 bases). The CDR3 has 14 amino acids. V was trimmed by 6 bases and J by 5 bases, leaving 14 bases between them. Germline V gene sequence: CDR1 SGHAT, CDR2 FQDESV (reference sequence). CDR3 in amino acids: CASRSRDFHNEQFF. CDR3 in DNA: TGTGCCAGCAGATCCCGGGACTTTCACAATGAGCAGTTCTTC.

This clone was detected many times. The CDR3 reads CASSFSGGSSYEQYF. CDR3 coding DNA: TGCGCCAGCAGCTTTTCGGGAGGGTCATCGTACGAGCAGTACTTC. V gene TRBV5-1 combines with J gene TRBJ2-7; TRBD2 aligns across 8 bases. Per germline, CDR1 SGHRS and CDR2 YFSETQ. This CDR3 is built from 15 residues. Trimming took 2 bases from V and 4 from J; bases not matched to a gene: 8.

This clone was found many times. This chain uses TRBV5-1 with TRBJ2-1, with TRBD2 identical over 16 bases. Germline lookup yields CDR1 SGHRS and CDR2 YFSETQ. There are 17 residues in the CDR3. The V gene end was trimmed by 3 bases and the J gene end by 1 base; junction bases not matched to a gene: 1. DNA for the CDR3: TGCGCCAGCAGCTCGGGACTAGCGGGAGGGTCCTACAATGAGCAGTTCTTC. It specifies CASSSGLAGGSYNEQFF.

This clone came up many times. This sequence joins TRBV30 and TRBJ1-5, with TRBD1 as a possible D gene (5 bases). Per germline, CDR1 GTSNPN and CDR2 SVGIG (reference sequence). The CDR3 loop spans 13 amino acids. V was clipped by 0 bases and J by 7 bases, with 10 bases between them. The CDR3 DNA sequence: TGTGCCTGGAGTGTATCAGGGATGCAGCCCCAGCATTTT. It yields the protein CAWSVSGMQPQHF.

This clone occurred many times. The chain couples TRBV28 to TRBJ2-3; 7 nucleotides align to TRBD1. V dropped 2 bases and J dropped 6; count of bases not matched to a gene: 5. The CDR3 is made up of 14 amino acids. CDR1 and CDR2 (germline): MDHEN, SYDVKM. The CDR3 DNA reads as TGTGCCAGCAGTTTACCCTGGGACAGCGATACGCAGTATTTT. Translation gives CASSLPWDSDTQYF.

This clone was found many times. The chain uses TRBV7-9 and TRBJ2-2; the D gene is possibly TRBD2 (6 bases). The CDR3 contains 15 residues. In germline, CDR1 is SEHNR, CDR2 FQNEAQ (reference sequence). Between the trimmed V and J ends, which lost 6 bases and 1 base, there was a span of 12 bases. The CDR3 DNA reads as TGTGCCAGCAGTGGAGGGCCTTGGAACACCGGGGAGCTGTTTTTT. It specifies CASSGGPWNTGELFF.

This clone was detected ten times or more. The J gene is TRBJ1-4, the V gene TRBV28; TRBD1 matches at 8 bases. Germline CDR1 is MDHEN and CDR2 is SYDVKM. There are 15 residues in the CDR3. J lost 5 bases, V lost 5 bases, and 7 bases had no gene match. The CDR3 sequence is CASSGRDRTNEKLFF. The CDR3 nucleotides are TGTGCCAGCAGTGGCCGGGACAGGACAAATGAAAAACTGTTTTTT.

At least ten counts were recorded for this clone. This CDR3 reads CASSPEQRQPQHF. Here the CDR3 DNA reads TGTGCCAGCTCACCAGAGCAGCGTCAGCCCCAGCATTTT. This sequence joins TRBV18 and TRBJ1-5; D call uncertain. There are 13 residues in the CDR3. The V gene's germline CDR1 is KGHSH and CDR2 LQKENI. Trimming stripped 2 bases from V and 6 bases from J, with 8 bases between.

The table lists this clone with many counts. The rearrangement uses TRBV19 and TRBJ2-1, with 8 bases that match TRBD2. The CDR3 sequence is 15 residues long. V lost 7 bases and J lost 3; bases outside the gene matches: 8. The V gene's germline CDR1 is LNHDA and CDR2 SQIVND (reference sequence). The CDR3 DNA sequence: TGTGCCAGTACCATGGGACGGGAGGGCTACAATGAGCAGTTCTTC. This sequence encodes CASTMGREGYNEQFF.

This clone was counted at least ten times. The gene calls are TRBV28 and TRBJ1-2, with no clear D. V lost 4 bases and J 4 bases, leaving 16 bases between the germline ends. The CDR3 sequence is 15 residues long. Germline V lookup: CDR1 MDHEN, CDR2 SYDVKM. CDR3 DNA sequence: TGTGCCAGCAGTTCATCCCCGATGACTCGCTATGGCTACACCTTC. Translated, it gives CASSSSPMTRYGYTF.

At least ten counts were recorded for this clone. The rearrangement joins TRBV15 to TRBJ2-3, with 8 bases fitting TRBD2. The CDR3 consists of 16 residues. Trimming cost V 4 bases and J 1 base; bases outside gene matches: 7. Germline loops: CDR1 LNHNV, CDR2 YYDKDF (reference sequence). The CDR3 bases are TGTGCCACCAGCATGGGTCCAGCGGGAGGCACAGATACGCAGTATTTT. It encodes CATSMGPAGGTDTQYF. The complete variable domain, with remaining parts taken from reference TRBV15 and TRBJ2-3, reads DAMVIQNPRYQVTQFGKPVTLSCSQTLNHNVMYWYQQKSSQAPKLLFHYYDKDFNNEADTPDNFQSRRPNTSFCFLDIRSPGLGDTAMYLCATSMGPAGGTDTQYFGPGTRLTVL.

This clone has a count of ten or more. The rearrangement uses TRBV28 and TRBJ2-5, with 7 bases fitting TRBD2. With 2 bases clipped from V and 4 bases from J, the junction kept 7 bases outside the gene matches. CDR1 MDHEN and CDR2 SYDVKM come from the germline V gene. There are 15 residues in the CDR3. CDR3 residues: CASSLGDYKGETQYF. The DNA of the CDR3 is TGTGCCAGCAGTTTAGGGGACTATAAAGGAGAGACCCAGTACTTC.

This clone came up many times. The chain recombines TRBV6-5 with TRBJ2-1; 7 bases map to TRBD2. Germline V CDR1 and CDR2: MNHEY, SVGAGI. The V and J ends lost 6 bases and 4 bases, in that order; junction bases with no gene match: 9. This CDR3 has 15 residues. CDR3 sequence reads: CASRTDGTTYNEQFF. The CDR3 DNA reads as TGTGCCAGCAGGACGGATGGGACTACGTACAATGAGCAGTTCTTC.

This clone was counted many times. The chain uses TRBV7-6 and TRBJ2-3; 8 nucleotides match TRBD2. The trim removed 5 bases at V and 6 bases at J, leaving 7 bases unmatched. The CDR3 consists of 14 residues. The germline V gene has CDR1 SGHVS and CDR2 FNYEAQ. The CDR3 sequence is CASSQSGSTDTQYF. DNA of the CDR3: TGTGCCAGCAGCCAAAGCGGGAGTACGGATACGCAGTATTTT.

This clone was detected many times. The V gene is TRBV6-1, the J gene TRBJ1-2; tentatively, D is TRBD1 (5 bases). This CDR3 region has 14 residues. Trimming removed 8 bases from V and 7 bases from J, with 20 bases in between. Germline V gives CDR1 MNHNS, CDR2 SASEGT. The CDR3 region has the DNA TGTGCCAGCGGTCCGGACCCGGGGGAGGTTGGCTACACCTTC. Amino acids: CASGPDPGEVGYTF.

This clone appeared many times. V usage is TRBV28 and J usage is TRBJ1-3; no reliable D call. The CDR3 runs 11 residues. Germline V gene sequence: CDR1 MDHEN, CDR2 SYDVKM. The CDR3 DNA sequence: TGTATATCGGGGACTGGAAACACCATATATTTT. This translates into CISGTGNTIYF.

This clone was recorded at least ten times. This chain links TRBV10-3 with TRBJ1-5; possible D gene TRBD1, 6 bases. Trimming removed 8 bases at V and 4 bases at J, with 12 bases between. CDR1 and CDR2 from the germline V gene are ENHRY and SYGVKD. The CDR3 runs to 13 residues. The DNA of the CDR3 is TGTGCCATCGGGGGCCCTACGAATCAGCCCCAGCATTTT. This translates into CAIGGPTNQPQHF.

This clone was seen at least ten times. The chain has TRBV15 and TRBJ1-1; D unresolved. Per germline, CDR1 LNHNV and CDR2 YYDKDF (reference sequence). This CDR3 has 15 residues. Trimming took off 5 bases at V and 4 bases at J, with 17 bases between the two ends. The CDR3 DNA follows: TGTGCCACCAGCCCCTGGAGGCCAGGAGGCACTGAAGCTTTCTTT. It codes for CATSPWRPGGTEAFF.

In this sample, this clone turned up many times. The chain recombines TRBV29-1 with TRBJ1-2, with 9 bases identical to TRBD1. This CDR3 contains 14 residues. The V segment lost 5 bases and the J segment 4 bases; nucleotides outside the gene matches: 8. Germline V gene sequence: CDR1 SQVTM, CDR2 ANQGSEA. CDR3 in amino acids: CSVIPGTGFYGYTF. For the CDR3, the DNA is TGCAGCGTTATTCCCGGGACAGGGTTCTATGGCTACACCTTC.

The sample holds many counts of this clone. The chain employs TRBV18 and TRBJ2-1, with TRBD2 matching over 11 bases. Germline V lookup: CDR1 KGHSH, CDR2 LQKENI. The length of the CDR3 is 19 residues. Trimming cost V 1 base and J 5 bases; bases outside gene matches: 13. CDR3 DNA sequence: TGTGCCAGCTCACCACGGGGTCGTCTAGCGGGAGGAACGGACAATGAGCAGTTCTTC. This translates into CASSPRGRLAGGTDNEQFF.